The rows below give T cell receptor beta chains drawn from one sample of a study of CD8+CD57+ T cells in acquired aplastic anemia. A single record per CDR3 protein comes from TCRdb applying MiXCR to the reads. The repertoire holds about 180,000 distinct CDR3 sequences, less than 65% seen once, with approximately 40% in the top ten. The sequencing sample was made of sorted CD4+, CD8+, or CD8+CD57+ T cells (not recorded which) from PBMCs. These receptors came from a human donor with aplastic anemia. Each CDR3 is given with its conserved first and last residue. The D gene is left open where the match is weak. Rows give clone size only sometimes, using once, few, many, or a class for an expanded clone.

j_call v_call d_call clone_size cdr3_nt cdr3_aa
TRBJ2-1 TRBV14 NA NA TGTGCCAGCAGTCGCTGGGGCGGGAACAATGAGCAGTTCTTC CASSRWGGNNEQFF
TRBJ1-1 TRBV3-1 NA NA TGTGCCAGCAGCCAAGATCTCAGGGACGCGGACACTGAAGCTTTCTTT CASSQDLRDADTEAFF
TRBJ2-5 TRBV10-3 TRBD1 NA TGTGCCATCAGGGACCCAGGCAGGGGGGAGACCCAGTACTTC CAIRDPGRGETQYF
TRBJ1-1 TRBV19 NA NA TGTGCCAGTAGTATTCATCAGAAAAACACTAAAGCTTTCTTT CASSIHQKNTKAFF
TRBJ1-2 TRBV15 NA NA TGTGCCACCAGTAACCAGGACTATGGCTACACCTTC CATSNQDYGYTF
TRBJ2-1 TRBV24-1 TRBD2 NA TGTGCCAGCAGCCTCCCGGGTAGCGGGAGACCGAGTGAGCAGTTCTTC CASSLPGSGRPSEQFF
TRBJ2-3 TRBV7-9 NA NA TGTGCCAGCAGCTTCAGTCCCGGGGGTGGCCTGGCAGATACGCAGTATTTT CASSFSPGGGLADTQYF
TRBJ1-3 TRBV20-1 TRBD1 NA TGCAGTGCTAGTTCCGGACAGGTCCCTGGAAACACCATATATTTT CSASSGQVPGNTIYF
TRBJ2-3 TRBV7-6 NA NA TGTGCCAGCAGCGACGTAGTTACCACAGATACGCAGTATTTT CASSDVVTTDTQYF
TRBJ1-4 TRBV10-2 NA once TGCGCCAGCAGTGGGACCGACACTGAAAAACTGTTTTTT CASSGTDTEKLFF
TRBJ2-3 TRBV2 TRBD1 NA TGTGCCAGCTCACCCGGACAGGCAGGTGCAGATACGCAGTATTTT CASSPGQAGADTQYF
TRBJ2-2 TRBV20-1 TRBD2 many TGCAGTGCTAGAGTGCGGGGGGGGGGGACCGGGGAGCTGTTTTTT CSARVRGGGTGELFF
TRBJ1-1 TRBV11-3 NA NA TGTGCCAGCAGCTTAGGTATGGCAGGGGAAGCTTTCTTT CASSLGMAGEAFF
TRBJ2-1 TRBV7-9 NA NA TGTGCCAGCAGCTTATTCTCAGGATCCTACAATGAGCAGTTCTTC CASSLFSGSYNEQFF
TRBJ1-1 TRBV19 NA NA TGTGCCAGTAGTATGGGAGGGTATGGGACTGAAGCTTTCTTT CASSMGGYGTEAFF
TRBJ1-2 TRBV5-1 NA NA TGCGCCAGCAGCTTGGGCCAGCGGGGCGGCTACACCTTC CASSLGQRGGYTF
TRBJ1-2 TRBV9 TRBD1 many TGTGCCAGCAGCCCACTAGCGGGACAGGGTATTGGCTACACCTTC CASSPLAGQGIGYTF
TRBJ1-4 TRBV20-1 TRBD1 NA TGCAGTGCCACGGGACAGGGAGATGAAAAACTGTTTTTT CSATGQGDEKLFF
TRBJ2-1 TRBV29-1 NA few TGCAGCGTTTGGGATAATGAGCAGTTCTTC CSVWDNEQFF
TRBJ2-7 TRBV7-8 NA NA TGTGCCAGCAGCTTATTCCGGGACTACGAGCAGTACTTC CASSLFRDYEQYF
TRBJ1-6 TRBV19 NA NA TGTGCCAGTAGTATAGGCGGGGGCTCTAATTCACCCCTCCACTTT CASSIGGGSNSPLHF
TRBJ2-7 TRBV7-8 NA many TGTGCCAGCAGCTACCGGGACGGCTCCTACGAGCAGTACTTC CASSYRDGSYEQYF
TRBJ2-7 TRBV7-2 NA NA TGTGCCAACAGCTTATCTGGAGAGCAGTACTTC CANSLSGEQYF
TRBJ1-2 TRBV15 TRBD1 many TGTGCCACCAGCAGAGACGACAGGGCAGACTATGGCTACACCTTC CATSRDDRADYGYTF
TRBJ2-5 TRBV6-1 TRBD1 many TGTGCCAGCAGTACCCGGACAGGGGAACAAGAGACCCAGTACTTC CASSTRTGEQETQYF
TRBJ2-1 TRBV2 TRBD2 NA TGTGCCAGCACCCCGGGACTAAACAATGAGCAGTTCTTC CASTPGLNNEQFF
TRBJ2-5 TRBV20-1 NA NA TGCAGTGCTCGCCACACACTAGTTTTAGAGACCCAGTACTTC CSARHTLVLETQYF
TRBJ1-6 TRBV7-2 NA NA TGTGCCAGCAGCTTAGCACTTCGTTTACCTTCACCCCTCCACTTT CASSLALRLPSPLHF
TRBJ2-7 TRBV19 TRBD2 NA TGTGCCAGTAAGGCTAGCGGGAAGTACGAGCAGTACTTC CASKASGKYEQYF
TRBJ1-2 TRBV7-9 NA NA TGTGCCAGCAGCTTAGCGGGGGAGGGGCATGGCTACACCTTC CASSLAGEGHGYTF
TRBJ2-3 TRBV25-1 TRBD1 NA TGTGCCAGCAGTGTGACAGGGTCTAGCACAGATACGCAGTATTTT CASSVTGSSTDTQYF
TRBJ1-3 TRBV10-3 NA NA TGTGCCATCAGCACTAACTCTGGAAACACCATATATTTT CAISTNSGNTIYF
TRBJ1-4 TRBV7-8 NA NA TGTGCCAGCAGCCCTACAGGGATTAATGAAAAACTGTTTTTT CASSPTGINEKLFF
TRBJ1-2 TRBV7-2 TRBD1 NA TGTGCCAGCAGCTTAGGTCAGGGGGCTGACTATGACTACACCTTC CASSLGQGADYDYTF
TRBJ1-1 TRBV6-5 NA NA TGTGCCAGCGAAGGCGGCCAGAACACTGAAGCTTTCTTT CASEGGQNTEAFF
TRBJ2-7 TRBV19 TRBD2 few TGTGCCAGTAGTTCACGGACTAGCGGCTCCTACGAGCAGTACTTC CASSSRTSGSYEQYF
TRBJ2-2 TRBV24-1 NA NA TGTGCCACCAGTGATTTGCATGGGGGTACCGGGGAGCTGTTTTTT CATSDLHGGTGELFF
TRBJ2-2 TRBV7-6 NA NA NA CASSYGRAPYEQYFGPGTGELFF
TRBJ1-6 TRBV19 TRBD1 few TGTGCGACGGGGGGACAGGGGTGGAATTCACCCCTCCACTTT CATGGQGWNSPLHF
TRBJ1-4 TRBV10-3 NA many TGTGCCATCAGTGAAGGGGGAGGGTCAACTAATGAAAAACTGTTTTTT CAISEGGGSTNEKLFF
TRBJ2-3 TRBV2 TRBD2 many TGTGCCAGCAGCTATGGACTAGCGGGGAGCACAGATACGCAGTATTTT CASSYGLAGSTDTQYF
TRBJ2-1 TRBV7-6 NA NA TGTGCCAGCAGCTTAGGATCGGGGTGGGATGAGCAGTTCTTC CASSLGSGWDEQFF
TRBJ2-7 TRBV20-1 NA NA TGCAGTGCTAGTCCTCCTAGGGTAGGCGAGCAGTACTTC CSASPPRVGEQYF